Listed here are 18 T cell receptor beta chains from one sample, sequenced in a study of T cells in women clearing cervical HPV infection. Libraries were prepared by immunoSEQ multiplex PCR; TCRdb keeps only in-frame clonotypes and omits some of them. The table lists 18,000 or so clones. Sequencing was carried out using blood buffy coat. These receptors originate from a woman between 18 and 70 years old with a cervical HPV16 infection that either progressed to CIN3+ or cleared (not recorded which).

Of note for this clone: The read stops 3 residues short of the end of the CDR3; the missing end is completed from the germline J gene. The V call is TRBV7-9, the J call TRBJ2-7; TRBD2 aligns across 8 bases. The germline V gene encodes CDR1 SEHNR and CDR2 FQNEAQ (reference sequence). The CDR3 consists of 14 residues. The V and J ends lost 2 bases and 5 bases, in that order; junction bases with no gene match: 5. CDR3 residues: CASSLQAGVDEQYF. The DNA read from the CDR3 is TGTGCCAGCAGCTTACAAGCGGGAGTAGACGAG.

As concerns this clone: Read coverage stops 3 residues before the CDR3 terminus; the germline J gene supplies the remainder. The chain has TRBV6-1 and TRBJ1-5; TRBD1 matches at 9 bases. J gave up 4 bases and V 0 bases, and 1 base lay outside the gene matches. The CDR3 length is 15 residues. Germline V CDR1 and CDR2: MNHNS, SASEGT. CDR3 region: CASSEATGGNQPQHF. CDR3 DNA (partial): TGTGCCAGCAGTGAAGCGACAGGGGGAAATCAGCCC.

CDR3 region: CASSAGQVNTEAFF. The sequenced CDR3 bases are TGTGCCAGCAGCGCAGGTCAAGTGAACACTGAA. This chain joins TRBV9 and TRBJ1-1; no definite D call. From the germline J gene comes the end of the CDR3, since the read stops 3 residues before it. V lost 3 bases to trimming and J lost 0 bases, with 9 bases between them. Germline values: CDR1 SGDLS, CDR2 YYNGEE. The CDR3 sequence is 14 residues long.

CDR3 sequence reads: CASCDQGLAGDFQYF. CDR3 bases read: TGTGCCAGCTGCGATCAGGGACTAGCGGGAGATTTT. The rearrangement links TRBV2 to TRBJ2-4; 14 nucleotides match TRBD2. The read falls 3 residues short of the CDR3 end, and the missing part is taken from the germline J gene. CDR1 and CDR2 (germline): SNHLY, FYNNEI. This CDR3 has 15 residues.

Of note for this clone: The sequenced fragment ends 3 residues before the CDR3 boundary, so the rest is inferred from the germline J gene. The chain is built from TRBV12-3 or TRBV12-4 and TRBJ1-4; a possible D gene is TRBD1 (5 bases). The length of the CDR3 is 13 residues. CDR3 sequence: CASSPGGALRLFF. Partial CDR3 DNA: TGTGCCAGCAGCCCTGGTGGGGCTCTTCGA.

On this clone itself: From the germline J gene comes the end of the CDR3, since the read stops 3 residues before it. The chain links TRBV10-3 to TRBJ2-3; weak D call: TRBD1 (5 bases). The CDR3 runs to 15 residues. Germline V CDR1 and CDR2: ENHRY, SYGVKD. The part of the CDR3 DNA that was read is TGTGCCATCAGTGAGTCCATGATAAAGGGGTCGACG. This gives the protein CAISESMIKGST. The whole CDR3 sequence is CAISESMIKGSTQYF.

Points on this clone: The CDR3 end falls 3 residues outside the read, so it is completed with the germline J gene. The chain is built from TRBV19 and TRBJ1-2, with D unresolved. The V gene's germline CDR1 is LNHDA and CDR2 SQIVND (reference sequence). Between the trimmed V and J ends, which lost 6 bases and 6 bases, there was a span of 11 bases. This CDR3 has 12 residues. The CDR3 DNA, read in part, is TGTGCCAGTAGGCCACAACGTGATGGC. It translates to CASRPQRDG. The entire CDR3 sequence reads CASRPQRDGYTF.

Measured by frequency, this clone is medium-sized. The read ends 3 residues early relative to the CDR3; the germline J gene fills the gap. The chain links TRBV29-1 to TRBJ1-2; 7 bases are shared with TRBD1. V shed 2 bases and J 3 bases; nucleotides not matched to a gene: 3. Germline assignment: CDR1 SQVTM and CDR2 ANQGSEA. This CDR3 region has 13 residues. CDR3 DNA (partial): TGCAGCGTTGAAAAAGGACAGGACTATGGC. It translates to CSVEKGQDYG. The whole CDR3 sequence reads CSVEKGQDYGYTF.

For this clone: Sequencing ends 3 residues short of the CDR3 end; the germline J gene provides the rest. The rearrangement links TRBV4-2 to TRBJ2-5, with a tentative D call TRBD1 (6 bases). V was cut by 4 bases and J by 1 base, with 19 bases left in between. The CDR3 consists of 17 residues. Germline lookup yields CDR1 LGHNA and CDR2 YNFKEQ. The CDR3 is CASSPDRGQLIQETQYF. The CDR3 DNA, read in part, is TGTGCCAGCAGCCCGGACAGAGGGCAGCTGATCCAAGAGACC.

Comment on this clone: The read halts 3 residues ahead of the CDR3 end, with the missing end drawn from the germline J gene. This chain uses TRBV5-6 with TRBJ1-2; D gene uncertain. This CDR3 comprises 12 residues. The V gene's germline CDR1 is SGHDT and CDR2 YYEEEE. V was cut by 4 bases and J by 2 bases, with 6 bases left in between. The CDR3 DNA, read in part, is TGTGCCAGCAGCCCGGGGAACTATGGC. Residues: CASSPGNYG. The CDR3 as a whole reads CASSPGNYGYTF.

Notes on this clone: The CDR3 is cut off 3 residues early in the read; its end comes from the germline J gene. V usage is TRBV11-3 and J usage is TRBJ1-2; D ambiguous. Germline values: CDR1 SGHNT, CDR2 YENEEA. CDR3 size: 14 residues. Incomplete CDR3 DNA: TGTGCCAGCAGCTCCCGTCCCCAGGATTGGGGC. Its translation is CASSSRPQDWG. The whole CDR3 reads CASSSRPQDWGYTF.

The CDR3 loop is CSVEVTGLNTEAFF. The DNA read from the CDR3 is TGCAGCGTTGAAGTTACAGGTCTGAACACTGAA. V usage is TRBV29-1 and J usage is TRBJ1-1; tentatively, D is TRBD1 (5 bases). The read gets to within 3 residues of the CDR3 end, and the germline J gene fills in the rest. V lost 1 base and J lost 0, with 9 bases in between. CDR1 and CDR2 from the germline V gene are SQVTM and ANQGSEA. There are 14 residues in the CDR3.

With regard to this clone: The junction differs from germline at one of its ends, possibly a read error. The DNA ends 3 residues before the CDR3 does, and the rest of the CDR3 is filled in from the germline J gene. The chain joins TRBV4-2 to TRBJ2-1; perhaps TRBD2 as D (6 bases). Germline V gives CDR1 LGHNA, CDR2 YNFKEQ. The CDR3 has 18 residues. The sequenced part of the CDR3 DNA is TGCGCCAGCAGCCTGGGACTTGGCGGTGTTGGGGTTTACAATGAG. Encoded protein: CASSLGLGGVGVYNE. The whole CDR3 reads CASSLGLGGVGVYNEQFF.

CDR3: CSAEGQGQETQYF. CDR3 DNA (partial): TGCAGCGCCGAAGGACAGGGGCAAGAGACC. The chain couples TRBV29-1 to TRBJ2-5; 9 bases are shared with TRBD1. The read stops 3 residues short of the end of the CDR3; the missing end is completed from the germline J gene. CDR3 length equals 13 residues. CDR1 and CDR2 from the germline V gene are SQVTM and ANQGSEA. The trim removed 7 bases at V and 2 bases at J, leaving 5 bases unmatched.

A note on this clone: The DNA ends 3 residues before the CDR3 does, and the rest of the CDR3 is filled in from the germline J gene. This chain uses TRBV2 with TRBJ1-2, with a weak D call TRBD1 (5 bases). Germline assignment: CDR1 SNHLY and CDR2 FYNNEI. V was cut by 1 base and J by 7 bases, with 13 bases left in between. The CDR3 runs to 14 residues. Incomplete CDR3 DNA: TGTGCCAGCAGTGAAGGTAGAGGGGTGTCTGGC. Its protein product is CASSEGRGVSG. The CDR3 in full is CASSEGRGVSGYTF.

Concerning this clone: The missing CDR3 end, 3 residues past where the read stops, is filled in from the germline J gene. The V call is TRBV20-1, the J call TRBJ1-5; D remains unclear. Germline V gives CDR1 DFQATT, CDR2 SNEGSKA (reference sequence). The CDR3 is 14 residues long. Between the trimmed V and J ends, which lost 0 bases and 4 bases, there was a span of 10 bases. This chain's CDR3 is CSAREARKNQPQHF. The DNA read from the CDR3 is TGCAGTGCTAGAGAAGCAAGAAAGAATCAGCCC.

A remark on this clone: The CDR3 goes on 3 residues after the read ends, and that part is filled in from the germline J gene. J is TRBJ1-1 and V is TRBV29-1; 7 bases fit TRBD1. This CDR3 has 13 residues. Germline assignment: CDR1 SQVTM and CDR2 ANQGSEA. J lost 6 bases, V lost 2 bases, and 6 bases had no gene match. Partial CDR3 DNA: TGCAGCGTTGAAACAGGGGCAGGCGCTGAA. It codes for CSVETGAGAE. The CDR3 in its entirety is CSVETGAGAEAFF.

A remark on this clone: The CDR3 is cut off 3 residues early in the read; its end comes from the germline J gene. J is TRBJ2-1 and V is TRBV12-3 or TRBV12-4, with D possibly TRBD1 on 6 matching bases. The ends were cut back, 6 bases at V and 7 bases at J, with 13 bases in the middle. The CDR3 has 13 amino acids. CDR3 amino acids: CASRTGGGNEQFF. The covered CDR3 bases are TGTGCCAGCAGGACAGGAGGTGGGAATGAG.